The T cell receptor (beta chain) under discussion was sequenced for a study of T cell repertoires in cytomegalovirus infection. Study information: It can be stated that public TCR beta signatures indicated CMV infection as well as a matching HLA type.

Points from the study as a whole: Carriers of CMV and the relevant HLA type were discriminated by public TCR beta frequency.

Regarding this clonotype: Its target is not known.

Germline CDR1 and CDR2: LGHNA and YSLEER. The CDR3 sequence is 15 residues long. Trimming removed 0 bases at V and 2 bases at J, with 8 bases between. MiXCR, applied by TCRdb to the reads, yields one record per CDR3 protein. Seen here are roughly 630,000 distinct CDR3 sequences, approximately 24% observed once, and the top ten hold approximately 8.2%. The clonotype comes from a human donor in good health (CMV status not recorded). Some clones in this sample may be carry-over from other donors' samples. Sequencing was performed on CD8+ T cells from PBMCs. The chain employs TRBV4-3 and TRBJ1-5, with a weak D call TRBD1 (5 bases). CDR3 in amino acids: CASSQDGGRNQPQHF. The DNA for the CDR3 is TGCGCCAGCAGCCAAGATGGGGGTCGCAATCAGCCCCAGCATTTT.